One and the same sample provided the 8 T cell receptor beta chains below, sequenced in a study of regulatory T cells in long-lasting Graves disease. The time point was: persistent/refractory GD, antithyroid drugs over 5 years with positive TRAb. After RNA was extracted from PBMCs, the TCR library was made from it. The authors built TCR beta libraries using iRepertoire HTBI primers and Arm-PCR of CDR3 regions. TCRdb used MiXCR to reprocess the multiplex PCR reads, holding one entry per CDR3 protein. The sample has about 660,000 distinct CDR3 sequences, approximately 29% seen once; the top ten hold under 55%. Sequenced here: peripheral blood mononuclear cells (PBMCs), sampled when the disease was refractory, from a patient treated with antithyroid drugs. The source is a female donor with Graves disease.

V is TRBV11-1 and J is TRBJ1-1, with D uncertain. V was pared by 1 base and J by 0 bases, with 15 bases between. The CDR3 totals 17 residues. CDR1 and CDR2 (germline): SGHAT, FQDESV (reference sequence). The CDR3 coding sequence is TGTGCCAGCAGCTTAGGGGCCCGACACTTTATGAACACTGAAGCTTTCTTT. This gives the protein CASSLGARHFMNTEAFF.

There are many counts of this clonotype. This rearrangement joins TRBV28 to TRBJ2-7; 7 bases fit TRBD1. The CDR3 runs to 17 residues. The germline CDR1 and CDR2 sequences are MDHEN and SYDVKM. Trimming at V came to 6 bases and at J to 4 bases, leaving 18 bases not matched to a gene. The CDR3 loop reads CASSLRGRTGVGYEQYF. CDR3 nucleotides: TGTGCCAGCAGCCTAAGGGGTCGGACAGGCGTAGGGTACGAGCAGTACTTC.

The chain is built from TRBV27 and TRBJ2-2; 8 bases agree with TRBD2. Per the germline V gene, CDR1 is MNHEY and CDR2 is SMNVEV (reference sequence). V dropped 5 bases and J dropped 8; count of bases not matched to a gene: 10. This CDR3 contains 15 residues. This CDR3 is CASSSRGGGEGELFF. The CDR3 region has the DNA TGTGCCAGCAGTAGCCGGGGGGGCGGTGAGGGGGAGCTGTTTTTT.

The sample holds a few counts of this clonotype. The chain links TRBV6-2 or TRBV6-3 to TRBJ2-7; 10 nucleotides line up with TRBD2. J was trimmed by 5 bases and V by 0 bases; bases with no gene match: 10. Germline V lookup: CDR1 MNHEY, CDR2 SVGEGT. CDR3 length: 17 residues. Here the CDR3 reads CASSYSSVASGSDEQYF. The CDR3 DNA is TGTGCCAGCAGTTACTCCTCCGTTGCTAGCGGGAGCGACGAGCAGTACTTC.

This clonotype has a count of ten or more. The rearrangement uses TRBV12-5 and TRBJ2-2; 7 bases align to TRBD2. Trimming removed 0 bases from V and 7 bases from J; junction bases left unmatched: 8. The germline CDR1 and CDR2 sequences are LGHNT and FRNRAP. The CDR3 length is 16 residues. CDR3 protein: CASGLVQAGRVGELFF. For the CDR3, the DNA is TGTGCTAGTGGTTTGGTACAAGCGGGGCGAGTCGGGGAGCTGTTTTTT.

The chain couples TRBV5-1 to TRBJ1-1; 10 bases agree with TRBD1. CDR3 size: 16 residues. V shed 4 bases and J 0 bases; nucleotides not matched to a gene: 6. Per the germline V gene, CDR1 is SGHRS and CDR2 is YFSETQ. The CDR3 region is CASSPDRGLLNTEAFF. Written as DNA, the CDR3 is TGCGCCAGCAGCCCCGACAGGGGGCTACTGAACACTGAAGCTTTCTTT. Complete variable domain (other parts from reference TRBV5-1 and TRBJ1-1): KAGVTQTPRYLIKTRGQQVTLSCSPISGHRSVSWYQQTPGQGLQFLFEYFSETQRNKGNFPGRFSGRQFSNSRSEMNVSTLELGDSALYLCASSPDRGLLNTEAFFGQGTRLTVV.

The chain couples TRBV5-1 to TRBJ1-1; 7 bases agree with TRBD1. The CDR3 has 14 amino acids. The germline V gene has CDR1 SGHRS and CDR2 YFSETQ. V shed 7 bases, J shed 3 bases, and the junction held 9 bases outside the gene matches. CDR3 in amino acids: CASGVDRSYTEAFF. The CDR3 DNA reads as TGCGCCAGCGGGGTGGACAGGAGTTACACTGAAGCTTTCTTT.

V usage is TRBV11-3 and J usage is TRBJ2-2; D may be TRBD1 (6 bases). The CDR3 has 16 amino acids. Per the germline V gene, CDR1 is SGHNT and CDR2 is YENEEA. The V and J ends lost 5 bases and 0 bases respectively, with 13 bases between them. CDR3 region: CASSAAGAANTGELFF. DNA for the CDR3: TGTGCCAGCAGCGCCGCAGGGGCCGCGAACACCGGGGAGCTGTTTTTT.